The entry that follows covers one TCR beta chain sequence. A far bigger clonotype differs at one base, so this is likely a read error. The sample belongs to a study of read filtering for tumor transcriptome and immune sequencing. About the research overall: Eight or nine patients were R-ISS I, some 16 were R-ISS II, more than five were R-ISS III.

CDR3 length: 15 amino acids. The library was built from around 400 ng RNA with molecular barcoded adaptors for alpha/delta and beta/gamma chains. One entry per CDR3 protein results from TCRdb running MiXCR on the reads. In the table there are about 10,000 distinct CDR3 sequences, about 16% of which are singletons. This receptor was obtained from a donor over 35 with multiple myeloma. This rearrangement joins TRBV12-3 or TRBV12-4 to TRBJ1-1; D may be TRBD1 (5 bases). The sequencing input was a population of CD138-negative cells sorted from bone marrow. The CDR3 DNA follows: TGTGCCAGCAGTTCCCCGACTCGGGGGAACACTGAAGCTTCCTTT. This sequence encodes CASSSPTRGNTEASF.